Below, 20 T cell receptor beta chains from the same sample are listed, as sequenced in a study of T cell responses to AZD1222 COVID-19 vaccine. Clones were read by immunoSEQ multiplex PCR, and TCRdb kept only the in-frame ones, dropping some. The data contain approximately 140,000 clones, about 90% of them singletons. The starting material was peripheral blood, obtained 28 days after the second dose of the MenACWY control vaccine. These receptor sequences come from an adult who received the MenACWY meningococcal vaccine as a control.

The rearrangement links TRBV7-3 to TRBJ1-1; tentative D call: TRBD1 (5 bases). Per the germline V gene, CDR1 is SGHTA and CDR2 is FQGTGA. Trimming pared 1 base from V and 4 bases from J, leaving 13 bases between. This CDR3 spans 15 amino acids. CDR3 in DNA: TGTGCCAGCAGCTTAATAGGGGTTCGTGCCACTGAAGCTTTCTTT. Translated: CASSLIGVRATEAFF.

This sequence joins TRBV9 and TRBJ1-1, with no clear D. The CDR3 is made up of 14 amino acids. Germline V gene sequence: CDR1 SGDLS, CDR2 YYNGEE. The V and J ends lost 2 bases and 8 bases respectively, with 16 bases between them. CDR3 sequence reads: CASSVGDFREEAFF. As DNA, the CDR3 is TGTGCCAGCAGCGTGGGTGACTTCCGGGAGGAAGCTTTCTTT. The complete variable domain, with remaining parts taken from reference TRBV9 and TRBJ1-1, reads DSGVTQTPKHLITATGQRVTLRCSPRSGDLSVYWYQQSLDQGLQFLIQYYNGEERAKGNILERFSAQQFPDLHSELNLSSLELGDSALYFCASSVGDFREEAFFGQGTRLTVV.

A few counts support this clone. A junction boundary mismatches the germline segment, possibly from a read error. This sequence joins TRBV19 and TRBJ1-1; TRBD1 agrees at 7 bases. In germline, CDR1 is LNHDA, CDR2 SQIVND (reference sequence). The CDR3 is 16 amino acids. The DNA of the CDR3 is TGTGCCAGTAGTTTAGATCCGGGGACAGCGAACACTGAAGCTTTCTTT. As protein: CASSLDPGTANTEAFF. Full variable domain (remainder filled in from reference TRBV19 and TRBJ1-1): DGGITQSPKYLFRKEGQNVTLSCEQNLNHDAMYWYRQDPGQGLRLIYYSQIVNDFQKGDIAEGYSVSREKKESFPLTVTSAQKNPTAFYLCASSLDPGTANTEAFFGQGTRLTVV.

The V gene is TRBV4-3, the J gene TRBJ2-7, with TRBD1 identical over 7 bases. This CDR3 is 14 amino acids long. CDR1 and CDR2 from the germline V gene are LGHNA and YSLEER. The V gene end was trimmed by 3 bases and the J gene end by 3 bases; junction bases not matched to a gene: 5. Written as DNA, the CDR3 is TGCGCCAGCAGCCAGGGGACAGCAGGCTACGAGCAGTACTTC. It encodes CASSQGTAGYEQYF.

This chain connects TRBV28 to TRBJ2-5; D may be TRBD2 (6 bases). The CDR3 is made up of 16 amino acids. The V end was cut by 2 bases, the J end by 1 base, with 14 bases between. Germline values: CDR1 MDHEN, CDR2 SYDVKM. The CDR3 nucleotides read TGTGCCAGCAGTTTACCGACCGGGGGACCCCAAGAGACCCAGTACTTC. Amino acid sequence: CASSLPTGGPQETQYF.

The chain uses TRBV25-1 and TRBJ2-1, with TRBD2 identical over 8 bases. With V trimmed by 6 bases and J by 3 bases, 4 bases remained unmatched. Germline CDR1 and CDR2: MGHDK and SYGVNS. The CDR3 covers 14 residues. CDR3 DNA: TGTGCCAGCAGCGGGGGGGCCTTCTACAATGAGCAGTTCTTC. Protein product: CASSGGAFYNEQFF.

The V gene is TRBV6-5, the J gene TRBJ1-6; 7 bases agree with TRBD1. The CDR3 is made up of 14 amino acids. J was trimmed by 7 bases and V by 5 bases; bases with no gene match: 5. CDR1 MNHEY and CDR2 SVGAGI come from the germline V gene. As DNA, the CDR3 is TGTGCCAGCAGTACTACAGGGGTAAATTCACCCCTCCACTTT. As protein: CASSTTGVNSPLHF.

This chain joins TRBV7-9 and TRBJ1-1; D gene unclear. The CDR3 runs 13 residues. The germline V gene encodes CDR1 SEHNR and CDR2 FQNEAQ (reference sequence). Trimming took off 1 base at V and 1 base at J, with 4 bases between the two ends. The CDR3 region is CASSLDTNTEAFF. In nucleotides, the CDR3 is TGTGCCAGCAGCTTAGATACGAACACTGAAGCTTTCTTT.

This chain connects TRBV5-1 to TRBJ2-7; D is uncertain. CDR3 size: 12 residues. Per germline, CDR1 SGHRS and CDR2 YFSETQ. V was cut by 4 bases and J by 4 bases, with 9 bases left in between. The CDR3 here is CASSLTSYEQYF. CDR3 DNA: TGCGCCAGCAGCCTTACAAGTTACGAGCAGTACTTC.

The rearrangement joins TRBV5-1 to TRBJ2-7, with 8 bases that match TRBD1. This CDR3 spans 17 amino acids. V lost 2 bases and J lost 4; bases outside the gene matches: 14. From germline, CDR1 is SGHRS and CDR2 YFSETQ. The CDR3 region has the DNA TGCGCCAGCAGCTTACTTGCGGGACAGGTAACTCAATACGAGCAGTACTTC. It is translated as CASSLLAGQVTQYEQYF.

In its sample, this clone was seen once. This chain links TRBV29-1 with TRBJ2-5; D possibly uses TRBD1 or TRBD2 (5 bases each). The ends were cut back, 7 bases at V and 4 bases at J, with 16 bases in the middle. Germline V gene data show CDR1 as SQVTM and CDR2 as ANQGSEA. The length of the CDR3 is 13 residues. The DNA of the CDR3 is TGCAGCGGGGGGATAGGGGTTGGAGAGACCCAGTACTTC. Its translation is CSGGIGVGETQYF.

V is TRBV28 and J is TRBJ1-4, with unresolved D. This CDR3 has 15 amino acids. V lost 5 bases to trimming and J lost 2 bases, with 12 bases between them. Germline CDR1 MDHEN, CDR2 SYDVKM. CDR3 amino acids: CASSTAAGTNEKLFF. The CDR3 DNA reads TGTGCCAGCAGTACCGCCGCGGGGACTAATGAAAAACTGTTTTTT.

The chain links TRBV27 to TRBJ2-5; D may correspond to TRBD1 or TRBD2 (5 bases each). Germline-derived CDR1 and CDR2 are MNHEY and SMNVEV (reference sequence). The V end was cut by 0 bases, the J end by 5 bases, with 13 bases between. The CDR3 has 15 amino acids. Here the CDR3 reads CASSLSSRGGETQYF. The CDR3 DNA reads TGTGCCAGCAGTTTATCGAGTAGGGGCGGGGAGACCCAGTACTTC.

The rearrangement uses TRBV3-1 (or the pseudogene TRBV3-2) and TRBJ1-6; 9 positions match TRBD1. The CDR3 sequence is 16 residues long. Germline-derived CDR1 and CDR2 are LGHDT and YNNKEL (reference sequence). Trimming took 4 bases from V and 11 from J; bases not matched to a gene: 12. Here the CDR3 reads CASSPASGQGGPPLHF. In DNA, the CDR3 is TGTGCCAGCAGCCCAGCCTCGGGACAGGGAGGGCCACCCCTCCACTTT.

CDR3 nucleotide sequence: TGTGCCAGCAGCTCAGCGGGGGCCTCCCGGGGTAGTGAAAAACTGTTTTTT. This encodes CASSSAGASRGSEKLFF. This rearrangement joins TRBV7-8 to TRBJ1-4; tentative D call: TRBD1 (6 bases). V gave up 4 bases and J gave up 7 bases, with 22 bases separating them. The CDR3 consists of 17 residues. Per the germline V gene, CDR1 is SGHVS and CDR2 is FQNEAQ.

The chain carries TRBV6-2 or TRBV6-3 and TRBJ2-4; TRBD1 is a possible D gene (5 bases). V dropped 1 base and J dropped 12 bases, with 7 bases sitting between them. The CDR3 contains 11 residues. Germline loops: CDR1 MNHEY, CDR2 SVGEGT. This chain's CDR3 is CASSYFRDQYF. The CDR3 DNA reads TGTGCCAGCAGTTACTTCAGGGATCAGTACTTC.

The chain is built from TRBV19 and TRBJ2-7; possible D gene TRBD1, 6 bases. Between the trimmed V and J ends, which lost 7 bases and 2 bases, there was a span of 15 bases. The germline V gene has CDR1 LNHDA and CDR2 SQIVND (reference sequence). The CDR3 sequence is 14 residues long. In DNA form, the CDR3 reads TGTGCCAGTAATTCCCAACAGGGTCCCTACGAGCAGTACTTC. Protein sequence: CASNSQQGPYEQYF.

This clone appeared once. The chain has TRBV5-1 and TRBJ2-6; TRBD2 might be the D (5 bases). The CDR3 covers 17 residues. The germline V and J ends were trimmed by 0 bases and 2 bases, with 12 bases remaining between them. Germline-derived CDR1 and CDR2 are SGHRS and YFSETQ. The CDR3 DNA reads as TGCGCCAGCAGCTTGGTCTCGTGGGGAGCTGGGGCCAACGTCCTGACTTTC. As protein: CASSLVSWGAGANVLTF.

The chain combines TRBV12-3 or TRBV12-4 with TRBJ1-4, with D hard to call. The CDR3 has 13 residues. V was trimmed by 6 bases and J by 0 bases, leaving 5 bases between them. This CDR3 reads CASSPATNEKLFF. As DNA, the CDR3 is TGTGCCAGCAGCCCTGCAACTAATGAAAAACTGTTTTTT.

This sequence joins TRBV7-9 and TRBJ2-7; maybe TRBD2 (6 bases). Trimming removed 5 bases from V and 5 bases from J, with 19 bases in between. The CDR3 is 15 amino acids. Germline CDR1 is SEHNR and CDR2 is FQNEAQ (reference sequence). The CDR3 loop reads CASSPEGLVIDEQYF. The CDR3 bases are TGTGCCAGCAGCCCTGAGGGACTCGTTATTGACGAGCAGTACTTC.